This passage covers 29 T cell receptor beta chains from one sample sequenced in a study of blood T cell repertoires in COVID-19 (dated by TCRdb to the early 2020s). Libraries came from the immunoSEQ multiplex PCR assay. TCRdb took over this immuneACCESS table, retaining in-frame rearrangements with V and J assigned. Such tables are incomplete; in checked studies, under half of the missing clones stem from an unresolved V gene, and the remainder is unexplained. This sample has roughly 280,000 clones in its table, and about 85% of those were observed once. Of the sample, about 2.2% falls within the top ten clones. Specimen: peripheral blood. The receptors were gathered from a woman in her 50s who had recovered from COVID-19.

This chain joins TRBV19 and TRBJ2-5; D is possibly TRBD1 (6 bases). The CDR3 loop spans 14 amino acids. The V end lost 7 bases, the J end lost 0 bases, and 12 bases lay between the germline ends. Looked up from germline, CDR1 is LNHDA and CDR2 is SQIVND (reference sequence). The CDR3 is CASTPDSDQETQYF. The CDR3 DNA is TGTGCCAGTACCCCGGACAGTGACCAAGAGACCCAGTACTTC.

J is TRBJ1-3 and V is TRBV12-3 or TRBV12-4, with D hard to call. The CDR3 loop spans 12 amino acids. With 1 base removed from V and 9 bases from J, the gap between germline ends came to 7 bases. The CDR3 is CASSLGGSTIYF. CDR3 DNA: TGTGCCAGCAGTTTAGGTGGTAGCACCATATATTTT.

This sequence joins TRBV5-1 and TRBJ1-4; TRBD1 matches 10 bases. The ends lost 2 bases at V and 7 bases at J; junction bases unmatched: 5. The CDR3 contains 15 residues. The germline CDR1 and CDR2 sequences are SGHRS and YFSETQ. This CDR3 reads CASSLAGTGAEKLFF. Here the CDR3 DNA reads TGCGCCAGCAGCTTAGCCGGGACAGGGGCTGAAAAACTGTTTTTT.

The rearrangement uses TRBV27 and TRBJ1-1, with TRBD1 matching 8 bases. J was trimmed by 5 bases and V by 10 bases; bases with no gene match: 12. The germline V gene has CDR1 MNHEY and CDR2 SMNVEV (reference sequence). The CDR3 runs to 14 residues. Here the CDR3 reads CATKIRGRMTEAFF. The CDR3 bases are TGTGCCACCAAGATCAGGGGGCGAATGACTGAAGCTTTCTTT.

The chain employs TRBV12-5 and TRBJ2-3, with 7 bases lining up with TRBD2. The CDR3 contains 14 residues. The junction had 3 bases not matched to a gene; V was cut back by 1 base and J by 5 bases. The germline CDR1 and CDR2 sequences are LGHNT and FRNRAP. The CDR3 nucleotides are TGTGCTAGTGGTTTGGGCGGGAGAGAAGATACGCAGTATTTT. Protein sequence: CASGLGGREDTQYF.

Written as DNA, the CDR3 is TGTGCCAGCAGCTTGATGGGCAATACCATTCAGTACTTC. As protein: CASSLMGNTIQYF. The rearrangement uses TRBV7-3 and TRBJ2-4; D unresolved. Trimming pared 3 bases from V and 9 bases from J, leaving 12 bases between. Germline CDR1 and CDR2: SGHTA and FQGTGA. The CDR3 is 13 residues long. The full variable domain, in which reference TRBV7-3 and TRBJ2-4 provide the parts outside the CDR3, is GAGVSQTPSNKVTEKGKYVELRCDPISGHTALYWYRQSLGQGPEFLIYFQGTGAADDSGLPNDRFFAVRPEGSVSTLKIQRTERGDSAVYLCASSLMGNTIQYFGAGTRLSVL.

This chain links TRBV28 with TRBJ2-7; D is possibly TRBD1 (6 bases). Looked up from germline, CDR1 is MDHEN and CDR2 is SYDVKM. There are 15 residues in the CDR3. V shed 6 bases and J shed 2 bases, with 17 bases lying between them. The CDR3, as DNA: TGTGCCAGCAGGACCATAACAGGGCCGACCTACGAGCAGTACTTC. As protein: CASRTITGPTYEQYF.

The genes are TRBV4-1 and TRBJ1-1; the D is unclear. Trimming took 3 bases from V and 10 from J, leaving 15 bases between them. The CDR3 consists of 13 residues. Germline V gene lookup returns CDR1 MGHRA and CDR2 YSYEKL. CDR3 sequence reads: CASSQTGSGLAFF. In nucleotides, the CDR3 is TGCGCCAGCAGCCAGACCGGGTCGGGGTTAGCTTTCTTT.

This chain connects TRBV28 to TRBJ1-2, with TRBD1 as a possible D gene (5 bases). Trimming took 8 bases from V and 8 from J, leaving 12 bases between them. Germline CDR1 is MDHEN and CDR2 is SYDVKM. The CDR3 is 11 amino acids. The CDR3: CASRRGVGYTF. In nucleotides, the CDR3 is TGTGCCAGCCGTCGGGGGGTGGGCTACACCTTC.

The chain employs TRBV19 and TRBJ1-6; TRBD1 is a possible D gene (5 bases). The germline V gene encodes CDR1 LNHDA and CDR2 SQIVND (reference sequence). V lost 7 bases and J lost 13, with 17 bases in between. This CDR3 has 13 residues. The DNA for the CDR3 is TGTGCCAGTAACCTAAGGGGTGGGCTTCCCCTCCACTTT. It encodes CASNLRGGLPLHF.

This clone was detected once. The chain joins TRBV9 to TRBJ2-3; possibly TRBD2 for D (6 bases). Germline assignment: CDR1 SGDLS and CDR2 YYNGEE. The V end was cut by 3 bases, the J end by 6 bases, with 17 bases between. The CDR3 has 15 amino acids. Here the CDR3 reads CASSATRTTGDTQYF. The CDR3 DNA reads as TGTGCCAGCAGCGCGACTAGGACCACCGGGGATACGCAGTATTTT.

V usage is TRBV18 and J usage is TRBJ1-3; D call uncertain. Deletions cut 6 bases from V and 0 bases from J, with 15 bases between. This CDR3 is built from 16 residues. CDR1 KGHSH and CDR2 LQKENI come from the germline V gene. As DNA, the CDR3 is TGTGCCAGCTCTGCCTCTTCGGGTCTCTCTGGAAACACCATATATTTT. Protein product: CASSASSGLSGNTIYF.

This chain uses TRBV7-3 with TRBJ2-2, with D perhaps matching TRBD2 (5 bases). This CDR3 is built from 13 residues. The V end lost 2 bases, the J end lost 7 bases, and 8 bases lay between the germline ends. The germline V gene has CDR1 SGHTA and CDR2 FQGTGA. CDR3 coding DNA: TGTGCCAGCAGCTTAGGTGGAGGCGGGGAGCTGTTTTTT. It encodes CASSLGGGGELFF.

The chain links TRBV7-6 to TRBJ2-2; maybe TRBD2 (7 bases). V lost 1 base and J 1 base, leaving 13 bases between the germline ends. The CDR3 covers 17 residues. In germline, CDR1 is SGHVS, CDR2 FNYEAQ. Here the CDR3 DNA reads TGTGCCAGCAGCTTAGAGCCGGGGGGCCGGAACACCGGGGAGCTGTTTTTT. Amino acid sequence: CASSLEPGGRNTGELFF.

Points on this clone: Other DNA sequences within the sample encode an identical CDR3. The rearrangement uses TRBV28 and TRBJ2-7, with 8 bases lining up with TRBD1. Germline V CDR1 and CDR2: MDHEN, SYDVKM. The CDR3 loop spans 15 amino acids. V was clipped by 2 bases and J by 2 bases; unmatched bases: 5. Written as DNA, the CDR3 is TGTGCCAGCAGTTTACTTGGGACAGGCCCCTACGAGCAGTACTTC. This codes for CASSLLGTGPYEQYF.

CDR3 in amino acids: CATSSRSAGYGYTF. Here the CDR3 DNA reads TGTGCCACCAGCTCCCGGTCGGCAGGCTATGGCTACACCTTC. The rearrangement uses TRBV15 and TRBJ1-2; D gene uncertain. The germline gives CDR1 LNHNV, CDR2 YYDKDF (reference sequence). This CDR3 is built from 14 residues. V shed 5 bases and J shed 4 bases, with 14 bases lying between them.

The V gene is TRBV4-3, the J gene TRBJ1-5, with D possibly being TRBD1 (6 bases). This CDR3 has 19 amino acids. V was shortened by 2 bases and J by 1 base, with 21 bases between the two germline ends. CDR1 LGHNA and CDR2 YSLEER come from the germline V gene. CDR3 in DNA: TGCGCCAGCAGCCAATTCCCCACAGGGTCGGCGGTAAGCAATCAGCCCCAGCATTTT. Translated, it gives CASSQFPTGSAVSNQPQHF.

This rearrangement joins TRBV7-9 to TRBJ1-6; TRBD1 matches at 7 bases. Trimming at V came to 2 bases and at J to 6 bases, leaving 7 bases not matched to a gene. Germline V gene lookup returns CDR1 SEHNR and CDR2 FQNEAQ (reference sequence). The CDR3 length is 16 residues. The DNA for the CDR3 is TGTGCCAGCAGCTTACCCTGGGACAGATCTAATTCACCCCTCCACTTT. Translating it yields CASSLPWDRSNSPLHF.

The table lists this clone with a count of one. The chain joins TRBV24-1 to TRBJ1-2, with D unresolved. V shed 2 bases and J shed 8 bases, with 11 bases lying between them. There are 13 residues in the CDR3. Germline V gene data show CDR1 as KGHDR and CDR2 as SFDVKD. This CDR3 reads CATSDSVAGGYTF. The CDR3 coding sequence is TGTGCCACCAGTGATTCAGTTGCAGGCGGCTACACCTTC.

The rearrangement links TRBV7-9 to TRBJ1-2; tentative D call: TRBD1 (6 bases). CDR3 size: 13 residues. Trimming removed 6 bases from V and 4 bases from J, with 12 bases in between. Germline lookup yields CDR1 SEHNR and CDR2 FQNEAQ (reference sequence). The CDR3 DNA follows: TGTGCCAGCAGACCACAGGGTATCTATGGCTACACCTTC. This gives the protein CASRPQGIYGYTF.

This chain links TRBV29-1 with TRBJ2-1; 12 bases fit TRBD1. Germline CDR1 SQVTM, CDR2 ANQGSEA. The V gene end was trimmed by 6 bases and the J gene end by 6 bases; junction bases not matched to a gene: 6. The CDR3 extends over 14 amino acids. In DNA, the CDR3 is TGCAGCGTAACCGGGACAGGGGGCCGCAATGAGCAGTTCTTC. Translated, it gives CSVTGTGGRNEQFF.

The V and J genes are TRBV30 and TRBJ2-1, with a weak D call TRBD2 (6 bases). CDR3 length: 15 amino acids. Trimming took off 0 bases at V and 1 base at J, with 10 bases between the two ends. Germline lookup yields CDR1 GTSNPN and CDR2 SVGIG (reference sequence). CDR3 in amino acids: CAWSVGTASYNEQFF. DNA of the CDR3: TGTGCCTGGAGTGTAGGGACTGCGTCCTACAATGAGCAGTTCTTC.

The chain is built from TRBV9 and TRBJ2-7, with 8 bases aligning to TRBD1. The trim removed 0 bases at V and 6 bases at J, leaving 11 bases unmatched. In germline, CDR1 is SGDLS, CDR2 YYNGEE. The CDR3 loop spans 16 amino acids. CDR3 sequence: CASSVGSRRTGTEQYF. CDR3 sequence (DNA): TGTGCCAGCAGCGTAGGGTCAAGGAGGACAGGGACCGAGCAGTACTTC.

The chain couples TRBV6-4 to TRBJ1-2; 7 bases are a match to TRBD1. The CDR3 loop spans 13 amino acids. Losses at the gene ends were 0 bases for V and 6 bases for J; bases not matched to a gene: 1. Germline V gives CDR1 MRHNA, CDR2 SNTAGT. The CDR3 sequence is CASSDSGGNGYTF. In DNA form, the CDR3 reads TGTGCCAGCAGTGACTCAGGGGGCAATGGCTACACCTTC.

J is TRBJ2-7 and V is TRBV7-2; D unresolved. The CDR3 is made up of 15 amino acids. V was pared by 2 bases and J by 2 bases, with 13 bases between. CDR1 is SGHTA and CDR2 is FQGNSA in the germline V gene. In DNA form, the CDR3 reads TGTGCCAGCAGCTTAATTATAGCCGCAACCTACGAGCAGTACTTC. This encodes CASSLIIAATYEQYF.

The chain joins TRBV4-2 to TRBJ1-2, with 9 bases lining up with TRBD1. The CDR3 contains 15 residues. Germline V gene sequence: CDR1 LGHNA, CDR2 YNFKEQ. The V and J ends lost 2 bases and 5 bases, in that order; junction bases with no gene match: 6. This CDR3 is CASSQTGGTTYGYTF. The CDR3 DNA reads TGTGCCAGCAGCCAAACAGGGGGCACTACGTATGGCTACACCTTC.

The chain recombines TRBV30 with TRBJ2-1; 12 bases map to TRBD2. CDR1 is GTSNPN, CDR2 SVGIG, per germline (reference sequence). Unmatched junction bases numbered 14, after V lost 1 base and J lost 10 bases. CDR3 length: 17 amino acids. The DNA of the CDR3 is TGTGCCTGGAGTGACCGCCCCCGACTAGCGGGAGCGGGGGAGCAGTTCTTC. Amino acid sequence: CAWSDRPRLAGAGEQFF.

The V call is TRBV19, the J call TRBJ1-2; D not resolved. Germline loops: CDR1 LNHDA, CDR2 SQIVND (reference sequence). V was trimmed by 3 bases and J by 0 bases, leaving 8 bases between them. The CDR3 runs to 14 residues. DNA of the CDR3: TGTGCCAGTAGTATGGGCCCGTCTAACTATGGCTACACCTTC. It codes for CASSMGPSNYGYTF.

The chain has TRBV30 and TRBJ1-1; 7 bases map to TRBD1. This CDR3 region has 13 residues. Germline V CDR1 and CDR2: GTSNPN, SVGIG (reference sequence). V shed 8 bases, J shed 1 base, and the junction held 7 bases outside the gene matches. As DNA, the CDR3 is TGTGCCACGAACAGGGGTGGGAACACTGAAGCTTTCTTT. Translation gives CATNRGGNTEAFF.